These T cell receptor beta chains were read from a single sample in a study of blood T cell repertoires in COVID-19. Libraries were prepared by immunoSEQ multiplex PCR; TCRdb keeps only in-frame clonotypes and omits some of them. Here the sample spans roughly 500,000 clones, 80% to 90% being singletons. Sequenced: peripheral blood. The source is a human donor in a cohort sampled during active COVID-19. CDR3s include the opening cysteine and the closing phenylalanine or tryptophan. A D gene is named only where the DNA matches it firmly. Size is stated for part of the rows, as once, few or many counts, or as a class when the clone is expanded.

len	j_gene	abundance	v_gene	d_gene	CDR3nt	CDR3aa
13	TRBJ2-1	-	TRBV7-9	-	TGTGCCAGCAGCTTCCACGAGGGCAATGAGCAGTTCTTC	CASSFHEGNEQFF
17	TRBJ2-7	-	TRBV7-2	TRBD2	TGTGCCAGCAGCTTAGCGTTAGCGGGAGGTGGCTCCTACGAGCAGTACTTC	CASSLALAGGGSYEQYF
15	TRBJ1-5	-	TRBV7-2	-	TGTGCCAGCAGCTTACTTGGTGGGGAGGAGCAGCCCCAGCATTTT	CASSLLGGEEQPQHF
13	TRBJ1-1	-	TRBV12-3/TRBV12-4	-	TGTGCCAGCATTGCCGGGGTCTCGGCTGAAGCTTTCTTT	CASIAGVSAEAFF
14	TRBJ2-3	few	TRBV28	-	TGTGCCAGCAGTTTCGGCGGGATCACAGATACGCAGTATTTT	CASSFGGITDTQYF
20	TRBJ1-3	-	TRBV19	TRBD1	TGTGCCAGTAGAGCTACAGGGGGGCAGAAAAGCGTCCTCTCTGGAAACACCATATATTTT	CASRATGGQKSVLSGNTIYF
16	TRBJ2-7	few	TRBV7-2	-	TGTGCCAGCAGCTTAAGCCTCAGGGGCATATCCTACGAGCAGTACTTC	CASSLSLRGISYEQYF
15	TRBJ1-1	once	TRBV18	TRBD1	TGTGCCAGCTCACCTCCACAGGGGAGGAACACTGAAGCTTTCTTT	CASSPPQGRNTEAFF
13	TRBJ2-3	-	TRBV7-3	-	TGTGCCAGCAGCGTCACTAGGGCAGATACGCAGTATTTT	CASSVTRADTQYF
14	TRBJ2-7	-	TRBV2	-	TGTGCCAGCAGTGACCCGACAGTTCCCTACGAGCAGTACTTC	CASSDPTVPYEQYF
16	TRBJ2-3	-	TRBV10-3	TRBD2	TGTGCCATCAGTGAGTCAAGCGGGAGAACCACAGATACGCAGTATTTT	CAISESSGRTTDTQYF
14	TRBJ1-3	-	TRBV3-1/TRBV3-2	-	TGTGCCAGCAGCCGGGGGGAAGGTGGAAACACCATATATTTT	CASSRGEGGNTIYF
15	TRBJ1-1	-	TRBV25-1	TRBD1	TGTGCCAGCAGTGCCACCACAGGGGCTGACACTGAAGCTTTCTTT	CASSATTGADTEAFF
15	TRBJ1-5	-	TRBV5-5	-	TGTGCCAGCAGCCCGAGGGGGGGAGGCAATCAGCCCCAGCATTTT	CASSPRGGGNQPQHF
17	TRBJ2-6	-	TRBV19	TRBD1	TGTGCCAGTAGCCCGGGACAGGGGGCATCTGGGGCCAACGTCCTGACTTTC	CASSPGQGASGANVLTF
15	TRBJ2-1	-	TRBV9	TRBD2	TGTGCCAGCAGCCCCCGCGGCGGGAGCCCAAATGAGCAGTTCTTC	CASSPRGGSPNEQFF
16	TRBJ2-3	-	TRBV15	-	TGTGCCACCAGCAGAGATTTGACACCTCTCACAGATACGCAGTATTTT	CATSRDLTPLTDTQYF
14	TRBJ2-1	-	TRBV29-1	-	TGCAGCGTCCCCGACAGACGGTTCAAGGATGAGCAGTTCTTC	CSVPDRRFKDEQFF
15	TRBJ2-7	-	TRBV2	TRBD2	TGTGCCAGCAGTGCCGGGACTAGCGGGACCTACGAGCAGTACTTC	CASSAGTSGTYEQYF
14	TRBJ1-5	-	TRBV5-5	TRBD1	TGTGCCAGCAGCCAAACAGGGGGGAATCAGCCCCAGCATTTT	CASSQTGGNQPQHF
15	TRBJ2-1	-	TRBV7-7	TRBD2	TGTGCTAGCAGCTCCCTAGCGGGAGCCGGGAATGAGCAGTTCTTC	CASSSLAGAGNEQFF
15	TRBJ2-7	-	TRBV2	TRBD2	TGTGCCAGCAGTGAACACGGGAGGGCGGATTTAGGGCAGTACTTC	CASSEHGRADLGQYF
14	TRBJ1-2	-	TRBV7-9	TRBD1	TGTGCCAGCAGCGAGGGACAGTGGACCTATGGCTACACCTTC	CASSEGQWTYGYTF
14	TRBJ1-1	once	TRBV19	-	TGTGCCAGTAGTATGCGGCCCGAGTCCACTGAAGCTTTCTTT	CASSMRPESTEAFF
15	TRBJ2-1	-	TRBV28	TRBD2	TGTGCCAGCAGGAAGCGGGAGGCTTCCTGGGATGAGCAGTTCTTC	CASRKREASWDEQFF
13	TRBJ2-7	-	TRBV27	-	TGTGCCAGCAGTGGTAGCGGCGGTTACGAGCAGTACTTC	CASSGSGGYEQYF
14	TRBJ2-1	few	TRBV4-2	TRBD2	TGTGCCAGCACGCCGGGACTAGCGAACAATGAGCAGTTCTTC	CASTPGLANNEQFF
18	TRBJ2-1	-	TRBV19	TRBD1	TGTGCCAGTAGTGCCTTCTTGATTGGACAGGGGGCCTACAATGAGCAGTTCTTC	CASSAFLIGQGAYNEQFF
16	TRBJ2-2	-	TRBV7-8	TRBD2	TGTGCCAGCAGCCCAGCTAGCGGGAGAAAAACCGGGGAGCTGTTTTTT	CASSPASGRKTGELFF
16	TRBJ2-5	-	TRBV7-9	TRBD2	TGTGCCAGCAGCTTAGTGGTACTAGCGGGAGGGGAGACCCAGTACTTC	CASSLVVLAGGETQYF
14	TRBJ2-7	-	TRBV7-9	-	TGTGCCAGCAGTTGGGCCGCCTCCTCCTACGAGCAGTACTTC	CASSWAASSYEQYF
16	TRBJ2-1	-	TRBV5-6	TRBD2	TGTGCCAGCAGCGGGGGACTAGCGGCGGTTTACAATGAGCAGTTCTTC	CASSGGLAAVYNEQFF
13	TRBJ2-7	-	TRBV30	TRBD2	TGTGCCTGGACACCGGGACTAGCGACCGAGCAGTACTTC	CAWTPGLATEQYF
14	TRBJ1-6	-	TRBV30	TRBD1	TGTGCCTGGAGTGAGGGACAGGGACATTCACCCCTCCACTTT	CAWSEGQGHSPLHF
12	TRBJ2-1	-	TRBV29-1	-	TGCAGCCTAAACGTATACAGGAATGAGCAGTTCTTC	CSLNVYRNEQFF
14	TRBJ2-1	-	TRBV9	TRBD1	TGTGCCAGCAGCCCTTGGACAGGGGTCAATGAGCAGTTCTTC	CASSPWTGVNEQFF
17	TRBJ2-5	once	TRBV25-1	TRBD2	TGTGCCAGCAGTACGTTGGGGACTAGCGTCCTCCAAGAGACCCAGTACTTC	CASSTLGTSVLQETQYF
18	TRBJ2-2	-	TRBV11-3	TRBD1	TGTGCCAGCAAAATACAGGGGCCGACAGGGACGAACACCGGGGAGCTGTTTTTT	CASKIQGPTGTNTGELFF
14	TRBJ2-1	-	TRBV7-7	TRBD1	TGTGCTAGCAGCCCGGGACAGAGCTACAATGAGCAGTTCTTC	CASSPGQSYNEQFF
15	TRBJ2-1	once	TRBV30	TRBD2	TGTGCCTGGACCACTACTAGCGGCTCCTACAATGAGCAGTTCTTC	CAWTTTSGSYNEQFF
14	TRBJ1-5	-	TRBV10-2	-	TGCGCCAGCATGCAGCACTATAGCAATCAGCCCCAGCATTTT	CASMQHYSNQPQHF
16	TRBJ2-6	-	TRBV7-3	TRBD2	TGTGCCAGCAGCCCCAGCGGGGTTTCTGGGGCCAACGTCCTGACTTTC	CASSPSGVSGANVLTF
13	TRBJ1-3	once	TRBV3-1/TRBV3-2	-	TGTGCCAGCAGCCAAGTCGGTGGAAACACCATATATTTT	CASSQVGGNTIYF
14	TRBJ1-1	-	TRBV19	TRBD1	TGTGCCAGTACCCCGGACAGGATGAACACTGAAGCTTTCTTT	CASTPDRMNTEAFF
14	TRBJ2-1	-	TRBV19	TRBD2	TGTGCCAGTATCCCGACGGGAGGCTACAATGAGCAGTTCTTC	CASIPTGGYNEQFF
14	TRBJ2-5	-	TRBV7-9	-	TGTGCCAGCAGCTTAGCGAGGGCAGAAGAGACCCAGTACTTC	CASSLARAEETQYF
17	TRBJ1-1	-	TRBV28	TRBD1	TGTGCCAGCAGTTTATACTCGGGACAGGGTGTGGGCACTGAAGCTTTCTTT	CASSLYSGQGVGTEAFF
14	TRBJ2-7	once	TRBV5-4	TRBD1	TGTGCCAGCAGCTCGGGACAGGGATCCTACGAGCAGTACTTC	CASSSGQGSYEQYF
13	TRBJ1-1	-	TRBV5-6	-	TGTGCCAGCAGCTTATACAGGAACACTGAAGCTTTCTTT	CASSLYRNTEAFF
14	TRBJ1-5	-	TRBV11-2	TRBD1	TGTGCCAGCAGCTTTTTGGGACAGCGTCAGCCCCAGCATTTT	CASSFLGQRQPQHF
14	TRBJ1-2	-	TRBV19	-	TGTGCCAGTAGTAACCCCGGGATCCCTTATGGCTACACCTTC	CASSNPGIPYGYTF
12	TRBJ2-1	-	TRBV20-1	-	TGCAGTGCTAGTAGCTCTTACAATGAGCAGTTCTTC	CSASSSYNEQFF
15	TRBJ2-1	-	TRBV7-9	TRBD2	TGTGCCAGCAGCTCGAGCGGGAGTTCCCACAATGAGCAGTTCTTC	CASSSSGSSHNEQFF
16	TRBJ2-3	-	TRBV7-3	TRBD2	TGTGCCAGCAGCCAAAGCGGGCTAGCGGGTGCAGATACGCAGTATTTT	CASSQSGLAGADTQYF
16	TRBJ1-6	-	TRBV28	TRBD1	TGTGCCAGCAGCCCAGGGGGTAGCTCCTATAATTCACCCCTCCACTTT	CASSPGGSSYNSPLHF
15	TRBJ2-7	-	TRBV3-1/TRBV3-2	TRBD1	TGTGCCAGCAGCCAAGGGACAGGGGGCTTTTACGAGCAGTACTTC	CASSQGTGGFYEQYF
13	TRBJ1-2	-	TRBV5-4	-	TGTGCCAGCAGCTTTGTAGAGCGCGGTGGCTACACCTTC	CASSFVERGGYTF